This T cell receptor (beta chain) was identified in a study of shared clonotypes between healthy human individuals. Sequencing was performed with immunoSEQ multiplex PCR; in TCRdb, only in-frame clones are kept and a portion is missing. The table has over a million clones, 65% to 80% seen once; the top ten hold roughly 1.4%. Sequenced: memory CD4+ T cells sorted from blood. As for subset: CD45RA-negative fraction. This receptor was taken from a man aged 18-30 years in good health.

The CDR3 region has the DNA TGTGCCAGCAGTCTGACTAGCGGGAGGGCCTCCGAGCAGTACTTC. Its protein product is CASSLTSGRASEQYF. V gene TRBV28 combines with J gene TRBJ2-7; 14 nucleotides align to TRBD2. The CDR3 consists of 15 residues. Germline CDR1 and CDR2: MDHEN and SYDVKM. V gave up 5 bases and J gave up 6 bases; unmatched junction bases: 6.